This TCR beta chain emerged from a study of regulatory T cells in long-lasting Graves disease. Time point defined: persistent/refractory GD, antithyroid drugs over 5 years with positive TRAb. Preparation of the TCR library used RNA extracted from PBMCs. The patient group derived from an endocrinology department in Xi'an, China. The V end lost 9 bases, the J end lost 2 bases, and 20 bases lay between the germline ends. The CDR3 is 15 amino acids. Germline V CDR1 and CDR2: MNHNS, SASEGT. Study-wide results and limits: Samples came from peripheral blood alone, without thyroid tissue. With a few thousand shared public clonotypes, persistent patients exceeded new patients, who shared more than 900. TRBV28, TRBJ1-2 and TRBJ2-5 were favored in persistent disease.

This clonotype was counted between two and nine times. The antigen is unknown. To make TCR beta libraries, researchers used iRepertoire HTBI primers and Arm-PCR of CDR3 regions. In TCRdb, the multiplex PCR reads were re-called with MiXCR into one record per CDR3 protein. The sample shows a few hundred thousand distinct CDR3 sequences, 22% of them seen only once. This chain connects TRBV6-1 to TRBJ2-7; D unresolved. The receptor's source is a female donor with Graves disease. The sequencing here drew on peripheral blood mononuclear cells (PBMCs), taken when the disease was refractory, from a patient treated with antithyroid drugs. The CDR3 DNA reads TGTGCCAGTCGACCGAGTTGGGGTACAACCTACGAGCAGTACTTC. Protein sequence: CASRPSWGTTYEQYF.